This is a list of T cell receptor beta chains from one sample in a study of T cells in Graves' hyperthyroidism and ophthalmopathy. From the multiplex PCR reads, TCRdb called clonotypes with MiXCR, one entry per CDR3 protein. The sample consists of about 640,000 distinct CDR3 sequences, more than 12% of them appearing once. The sample consisted of blood. The receptors were sampled from a woman aged 45 to 65 with Graves' ophthalmopathy. CDR3s include the opening cysteine and the closing phenylalanine or tryptophan. The D gene is left open where the match is weak. Not all rows give a size; the values are once, few, many and, for expanded clones, a class.

size	D	V	length	J	CDR3	DNA
many	-	TRBV7-2	15	TRBJ2-3	CASSQPGTSTDTQYF	TGTGCCAGCAGCCAACCGGGAACTTCCACAGATACGCAGTATTTT
many	-	TRBV28	13	TRBJ1-2	CASTFEGFYGYTF	TGTGCCAGCACCTTCGAGGGATTCTATGGCTACACCTTC
many	-	TRBV6-1	17	TRBJ2-1	CASSEYKGGMEYNEQFF	TGTGCCAGCAGTGAATACAAGGGGGGAATGGAGTACAATGAGCAGTTCTTC
many	TRBD1	TRBV28	13	TRBJ2-5	CATSGTAQETQYF	TGTGCCACCTCCGGGACAGCGCAAGAGACCCAGTACTTC
few	-	TRBV12-3/TRBV12-4	13	TRBJ2-7	CASSLHLSYEQYF	TGTGCCAGCAGTTTGCATTTGAGTTACGAGCAGTACTTC
once	-	TRBV6-1	14	TRBJ1-5	CASKPERRNQPQHF	TGTGCCAGCAAGCCCGAACGGCGCAATCAGCCCCAGCATTTT
many	TRBD1	TRBV6-2/TRBV6-3	15	TRBJ1-5	CASSQSRDRAQPQHF	TGTGCCAGCAGTCAGTCCCGGGACAGGGCTCAGCCCCAGCATTTT
-	-	TRBV6-5	13	TRBJ2-1	CASSCGRNNEQFF	TGTGCCAGCAGTTGCGGTAGGAACAATGAGCAGTTCTTC
many	TRBD2	TRBV20-1	15	TRBJ2-7	CSARDVSGRLFEQYF	TGCAGTGCTAGAGATGTAAGCGGGAGACTATTCGAGCAGTACTTC
few	TRBD1	TRBV24-1	15	TRBJ1-1	CATSDATGGGTEAFF	TGTGCCACCAGTGATGCAACAGGGGGTGGCACTGAAGCTTTCTTT
-	TRBD2	TRBV5-1	15	TRBJ2-1	CASSLTSGTVNEQFF	TGCGCCAGCAGCTTGACTAGCGGGACTGTCAATGAGCAGTTCTTC
-	-	TRBV4-3	17	TRBJ2-1	CASSQESLKSSYNEQFF	TGCGCCAGCAGCCAAGAATCTCTAAAGAGCTCCTACAATGAGCAGTTCTTC
many	TRBD1	TRBV28	15	TRBJ2-5	CASSPRTGGRETQYF	TGTGCCAGCAGTCCTCGGACAGGGGGCAGGGAGACCCAGTACTTC
many	TRBD2	TRBV24-1	16	TRBJ2-5	CATSDVSGSIGETQYF	TGTGCCACCAGTGATGTTAGCGGGAGTATCGGGGAGACCCAGTACTTC
many	TRBD2	TRBV30	17	TRBJ2-3	CAWDIDVLAGITDTQYF	TGTGCCTGGGATATTGACGTTCTAGCGGGGATCACAGATACGCAGTATTTT
many	-	TRBV28	12	TRBJ2-1	CASSSSRIEQFF	TGTGCCAGCAGCTCCAGTAGGATTGAGCAGTTCTTC
many	-	TRBV7-2	14	TRBJ2-1	CASSLSRDYNEQFF	TGTGCCAGCAGCTTAAGCCGGGACTACAATGAGCAGTTCTTC
few	-	TRBV29-1	12	TRBJ2-4	CSVSIAKNIQYF	TGCAGCGTATCTATAGCCAAAAACATTCAGTACTTC
-	-	TRBV2	14	TRBJ2-3	CASSGVWGTDTQYF	TGTGCCAGCAGTGGGGTTTGGGGCACAGATACGCAGTATTTT
many	-	TRBV7-9	13	TRBJ1-2	CASSLMPRGGYTF	TGTGCCAGCAGCCTGATGCCCCGGGGCGGCTACACCTTC
many	-	TRBV12-3/TRBV12-4	14	TRBJ2-3	CASSLRHYTDTQYF	TGTGCCAGCAGTTTAAGACACTACACAGATACGCAGTATTTT
-	-	TRBV28	14	TRBJ1-2	CASSPGAREHGYTF	TGTGCCAGCAGTCCGGGGGCGCGGGAACATGGCTACACCTTC
-	-	TRBV6-5	12	TRBJ2-1	CASSYRGDEQFF	TGTGCCAGCAGTTACAGAGGCGATGAGCAGTTCTTC
-	TRBD2	TRBV11-3	18	TRBJ2-6	CASSLGLAGSSGANVLTF	TGTGCCAGCAGCTTGGGACTAGCGGGATCCTCTGGGGCCAACGTCCTGACTTTC
-	-	TRBV13	13	TRBJ2-7	CASSLQVHYEQYF	TGTGCCAGCAGCTTACAGGTACACTACGAGCAGTACTTC
few	TRBD2	TRBV12-3/TRBV12-4	15	TRBJ2-1	CASSPLAGRNNEQFF	TGTGCCAGCAGTCCACTAGCGGGGCGGAACAATGAGCAGTTCTTC
many	-	TRBV6-1	15	TRBJ2-5	CATIEGGALEETQYF	TGTGCCACAATTGAGGGGGGCGCGTTGGAAGAGACCCAGTACTTC
many	-	TRBV3-1	14	TRBJ2-2	CASSQDRHSGELFF	TGTGCCAGCAGCCAAGATCGTCACTCCGGGGAGCTGTTTTTT
many	TRBD1	TRBV5-1	14	TRBJ2-1	CASSRRQGFNEQFF	TGCGCCAGCAGCCGGCGACAGGGGTTCAATGAGCAGTTCTTC
many	TRBD2	TRBV3-1	17	TRBJ2-5	CASSQGWAGELQETQYF	TGTGCCAGCAGCCAAGGATGGGCGGGAGAGCTACAAGAGACCCAGTACTTC
many	-	TRBV20-1	12	TRBJ1-1	CSATSDNTEAFF	TGCAGTGCTACCTCAGACAACACTGAAGCTTTCTTT
few	TRBD2	TRBV10-3	14	TRBJ2-1	CAISPGLAGVEQFF	TGTGCCATCAGCCCGGGACTAGCGGGAGTGGAGCAGTTCTTC
few	-	TRBV11-2	15	TRBJ2-1	CASSLGTRPDNEQFF	TGTGCCAGCAGCTTAGGGACCCGCCCCGACAATGAGCAGTTCTTC
many	TRBD2	TRBV20-1	18	TRBJ2-3	CSASPLVLSGGLTDTQYF	TGCAGTGCTAGCCCTCTAGTCTTATCGGGAGGTCTCACAGATACGCAGTATTTT
-	-	TRBV6-2/TRBV6-3	15	TRBJ2-1	CASILSGPSYNEQFF	TGTGCCAGCATTCTTAGCGGTCCCTCCTACAATGAGCAGTTCTTC
-	-	TRBV5-4	15	TRBJ2-6	CASSPFSPGANVLTF	TGTGCCAGCAGCCCCTTTTCTCCGGGGGCCAACGTCCTGACTTTC
few	TRBD2	TRBV7-9	20	TRBJ2-3	CASSFIQIVAGGLYTDTQYF	TGTGCCAGCAGCTTCATACAGATAGTAGCGGGAGGGCTTTACACAGATACGCAGTATTTT
few	TRBD2	TRBV7-8	20	TRBJ2-1	CASSHYSGLAGLMIINEQFF	TGTGCCAGCAGCCACTACTCGGGACTAGCGGGATTGATGATTATAAATGAGCAGTTCTTC
many	TRBD2	TRBV3-1	18	TRBJ2-2	CASSHGLAGDGYVGELFF	TGTGCCAGCAGCCACGGACTAGCGGGAGATGGATATGTCGGGGAGCTGTTTTTT
many	-	TRBV7-9	14	TRBJ2-5	CASSFGESQETQYF	TGTGCCAGCAGCTTCGGAGAGAGCCAAGAGACCCAGTACTTC
many	TRBD1	TRBV6-2/TRBV6-3	15	TRBJ2-7	CASRNLRTGDYEQYF	TGTGCCAGCAGGAACCTCAGGACAGGAGACTACGAGCAGTACTTC
-	TRBD2	TRBV19	15	TRBJ2-7	CASSPSTSGSREQYF	TGTGCCAGTAGTCCCTCGACTAGCGGGAGTCGCGAGCAGTACTTC
-	-	TRBV7-9	17	TRBJ2-2	CASSSELVGRDTGELFF	TGTGCCAGCAGCTCAGAGCTGGTGGGGAGAGACACCGGGGAGCTGTTTTTT
few	-	TRBV2	8	TRBJ2-3	CASRSQYF	TGTGCCAGCCGTTCGCAGTATTTT
-	-	TRBV5-4	14	TRBJ2-7	CASSSTAPPYEQYF	TGTGCCAGCAGCTCGACTGCACCCCCCTACGAGCAGTACTTC
many	TRBD1	TRBV13	16	TRBJ2-4	CASSISGTAGKNIQYF	TGTGCCAGCAGCATCTCCGGGACAGCCGGCAAAAACATTCAGTACTTC
few	TRBD1	TRBV19	16	TRBJ1-1	CASSIFGTGENTEAFF	TGTGCCAGTAGTATATTTGGGACAGGGGAGAACACTGAAGCTTTCTTT
many	-	TRBV11-2	15	TRBJ2-1	CASSAVGLGGNEQFF	TGTGCCAGCAGCGCGGTAGGACTAGGGGGGAATGAGCAGTTCTTC
few	TRBD2	TRBV20-1	15	TRBJ2-7	CSARPPLAGSYEQYF	TGCAGTGCTAGACCCCCCCTAGCGGGATCCTACGAGCAGTACTTC
-	-	TRBV19	15	TRBJ2-1	CASNTHPGTNNEQFF	TGTGCCAGTAATACCCACCCCGGAACAAACAATGAGCAGTTCTTC
-	-	TRBV4-1	15	TRBJ2-2	CASSQVLANTGELFF	TGCGCCAGCAGCCAAGTTCTGGCGAACACCGGGGAGCTGTTTTTT
many	-	TRBV6-5	17	TRBJ1-2	CASSYRGLYREAGGYTF	TGTGCCAGCAGTTACCGAGGCCTTTACAGGGAAGCGGGAGGCTACACCTTC
-	-	TRBV4-3	14	TRBJ1-3	CASSQVRSGNTIYF	TGCGCCAGCAGCCAAGTCCGCTCTGGAAACACCATATATTTT
many	-	TRBV20-1	14	TRBJ2-1	CSASATGRFNEQFF	TGCAGTGCTAGTGCCACGGGGCGGTTTAATGAGCAGTTCTTC
-	-	TRBV5-1	15	TRBJ2-1	CASSLTRRGHNEQFF	TGCGCCAGCAGCTTGACTAGGCGGGGGCACAATGAGCAGTTCTTC
-	TRBD1	TRBV19	14	TRBJ2-7	CASSHRQGAYEQYF	TGTGCCAGTAGCCATAGACAGGGAGCCTACGAGCAGTACTTC
-	-	TRBV29-1	15	TRBJ2-1	CSVEYPRGGRGEQFF	TGCAGCGTTGAGTACCCCCGTGGGGGACGGGGTGAGCAGTTCTTC